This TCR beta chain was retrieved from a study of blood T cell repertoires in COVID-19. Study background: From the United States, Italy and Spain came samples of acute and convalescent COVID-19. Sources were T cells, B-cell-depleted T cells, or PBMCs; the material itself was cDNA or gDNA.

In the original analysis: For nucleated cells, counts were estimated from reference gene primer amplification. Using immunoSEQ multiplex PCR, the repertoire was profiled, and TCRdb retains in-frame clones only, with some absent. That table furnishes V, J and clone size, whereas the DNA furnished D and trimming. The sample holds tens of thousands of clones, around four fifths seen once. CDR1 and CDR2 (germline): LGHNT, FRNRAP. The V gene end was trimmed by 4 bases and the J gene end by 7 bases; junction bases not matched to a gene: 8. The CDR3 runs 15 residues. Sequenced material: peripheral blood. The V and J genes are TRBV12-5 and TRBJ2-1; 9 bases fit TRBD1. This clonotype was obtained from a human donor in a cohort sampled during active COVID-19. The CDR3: CASGWTGTGRNEQFF. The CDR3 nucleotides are TGTGCTAGTGGTTGGACCGGGACAGGGAGGAATGAGCAGTTCTTC.